These T cell receptor beta chains were read from a single sample in a study of T cell responses to AZD1222 COVID-19 vaccine. TCRdb's table, derived via immunoSEQ multiplex PCR, lists solely in-frame clones and lacks some. The sample yields more than 100,000 clones, around 94% seen once. Sequences were derived from peripheral blood, sampled on day 0 of AZD1222 vaccination. The receptors come from an adult in good health. CDR3s include the opening cysteine and the closing phenylalanine or tryptophan. The D gene is left open where the match is weak. Clone size appears in some rows only: once, few, many, or a class for an expanded clone.

j_call | d_call | clone_size | v_call | cdr3_length | cdr3_aa | cdr3_nt
TRBJ1-3 | - | - | TRBV3-1/TRBV3-2 | 16 | CASSQVPPPSGNTIYF | TGTGCCAGCAGCCAAGTTCCCCCCCCGTCGGGAAACACCATATATTTT
TRBJ1-1 | - | - | TRBV6-5 | 15 | CASSYFPSMNTEAFF | TGTGCCAGCAGTTATTTTCCCAGCATGAACACTGAAGCTTTCTTT
TRBJ2-1 | TRBD2 | - | TRBV7-8 | 16 | CASSLMAGGPYNEQFF | TGTGCCAGCAGCTTAATGGCGGGAGGGCCCTACAATGAGCAGTTCTTC
TRBJ2-1 | - | few | TRBV7-3 | 14 | CASSLTRQYNEQFF | TGTGCCAGCAGCTTAACGCGCCAGTACAATGAGCAGTTCTTC
TRBJ1-2 | - | - | TRBV6-2/TRBV6-3 | 15 | CASSFTRGQDYGYTF | TGTGCCAGCAGCTTCACCCGGGGGCAAGACTATGGCTACACCTTC
TRBJ1-1 | - | - | TRBV7-9 | 13 | CASSLTTDTEAFF | TGTGCCAGCAGCTTAACGACAGACACTGAAGCTTTCTTT
TRBJ1-6 | TRBD1 | - | TRBV5-1 | 16 | CASSLSGDRYNSPLHF | TGCGCCAGCAGCTTGTCCGGGGACAGGTATAATTCACCCCTCCACTTT
TRBJ1-1 | - | - | TRBV30 | 14 | CAWSRVLRDTEAFF | TGTGCCTGGAGTAGGGTATTAAGGGACACTGAAGCTTTCTTT
TRBJ1-6 | - | - | TRBV3-1/TRBV3-2 | 14 | CASSQGGNRSPLHF | TGTGCCAGCAGCCAAGGCGGGAATCGTTCACCCCTCCACTTT
TRBJ1-5 | - | - | TRBV7-5 | 15 | CARIGPTNSNQPQHF | TGTGCCAGAATCGGACCCACTAATAGCAATCAGCCCCAGCATTTT
TRBJ1-2 | TRBD1 | - | TRBV7-2 | 14 | CASSLPGQGYGYTF | TGTGCCAGCAGCTTACCGGGACAGGGATATGGCTACACCTTC
TRBJ1-1 | - | - | TRBV5-1 | 14 | CASSWEGANTEAFF | TGCGCCAGCAGCTGGGAGGGAGCGAACACTGAAGCTTTCTTT
TRBJ1-5 | TRBD1 | - | TRBV3-1/TRBV3-2 | 14 | CASSPSGGGQPQHF | TGTGCCAGCAGCCCCTCAGGGGGCGGTCAGCCCCAGCATTTT
TRBJ1-1 | - | - | TRBV19 | 14 | CASSIKGRDTEAFF | TGTGCCAGTAGTATAAAGGGGAGGGACACTGAAGCTTTCTTT
TRBJ1-4 | - | - | TRBV25-1 | 17 | CASSESLTWTPEGGLFF | TGTGCCAGCAGTGAATCCCTAACGTGGACACCCGAGGGCGGACTGTTTTTT
TRBJ2-2 | - | - | TRBV7-8 | 15 | CASSPGAGNTGELFF | TGTGCCAGCAGCCCCGGTGCCGGGAACACCGGGGAGCTGTTTTTT
TRBJ1-2 | - | - | TRBV28 | 14 | CASSSGQYNYGYTF | TGTGCCAGCAGTTCGGGTCAGTATAACTATGGCTACACCTTC
TRBJ2-1 | TRBD2 | - | TRBV18 | 15 | CASSPGLADANEQFF | TGTGCCAGCTCACCAGGACTAGCGGATGCGAATGAGCAGTTCTTC
TRBJ2-1 | - | - | TRBV19 | 16 | CASSPPGSRSYNEQFF | TGTGCCAGTAGTCCTCCGGGCTCCCGCTCCTACAATGAGCAGTTCTTC
TRBJ1-1 | TRBD1 | - | TRBV11-2 | 15 | CASSPSGGWGTEAFF | TGTGCCAGCAGCCCATCAGGGGGTTGGGGAACTGAAGCTTTCTTT
TRBJ1-1 | - | - | TRBV6-5 | 14 | CASTRGGGNTEAFF | TGTGCCAGCACCCGAGGCGGGGGGAACACTGAAGCTTTCTTT
TRBJ1-1 | - | once | TRBV19 | 16 | CASSIAGGLGNTEAFF | TGTGCCAGTAGTATAGCGGGGGGACTGGGGAACACTGAAGCTTTCTTT
TRBJ2-5 | TRBD2 | - | TRBV5-5 | 15 | CASRGLIAGQETQYF | TGTGCCAGCAGGGGACTAATAGCGGGCCAAGAGACCCAGTACTTC
TRBJ1-1 | - | - | TRBV12-3/TRBV12-4 | 13 | CASNPFGRTEAFF | TGTGCCAGCAATCCGTTCGGGAGAACTGAAGCTTTCTTT
TRBJ2-2 | - | - | TRBV5-1 | 14 | CASSIGTRTGELFF | TGCGCCAGCAGTATCGGGACTCGCACCGGGGAGCTGTTTTTT
TRBJ1-5 | TRBD1 | once | TRBV19 | 16 | CASKIRGQSSNQPQHF | TGTGCCAGTAAGATACGGGGACAGAGTAGCAATCAGCCCCAGCATTTT
TRBJ2-5 | TRBD2 | - | TRBV5-1 | 15 | CASSLEGGRFETQYF | TGCGCCAGCAGCTTGGAGGGCGGGAGATTCGAGACCCAGTACTTC
TRBJ1-5 | - | - | TRBV19 | 14 | CASSIGGWDQPQHF | TGTGCCAGTAGTATCGGGGGATGGGATCAGCCCCAGCATTTT
TRBJ1-1 | - | - | TRBV11-3 | 12 | CASSLSDTEAFF | TGTGCCAGCAGCCTCTCCGACACTGAAGCTTTCTTT
TRBJ1-2 | TRBD1 | - | TRBV28 | 14 | CASSLSTGVDGYTF | TGTGCCAGCAGTCTTTCGACAGGGGTGGATGGCTACACCTTC